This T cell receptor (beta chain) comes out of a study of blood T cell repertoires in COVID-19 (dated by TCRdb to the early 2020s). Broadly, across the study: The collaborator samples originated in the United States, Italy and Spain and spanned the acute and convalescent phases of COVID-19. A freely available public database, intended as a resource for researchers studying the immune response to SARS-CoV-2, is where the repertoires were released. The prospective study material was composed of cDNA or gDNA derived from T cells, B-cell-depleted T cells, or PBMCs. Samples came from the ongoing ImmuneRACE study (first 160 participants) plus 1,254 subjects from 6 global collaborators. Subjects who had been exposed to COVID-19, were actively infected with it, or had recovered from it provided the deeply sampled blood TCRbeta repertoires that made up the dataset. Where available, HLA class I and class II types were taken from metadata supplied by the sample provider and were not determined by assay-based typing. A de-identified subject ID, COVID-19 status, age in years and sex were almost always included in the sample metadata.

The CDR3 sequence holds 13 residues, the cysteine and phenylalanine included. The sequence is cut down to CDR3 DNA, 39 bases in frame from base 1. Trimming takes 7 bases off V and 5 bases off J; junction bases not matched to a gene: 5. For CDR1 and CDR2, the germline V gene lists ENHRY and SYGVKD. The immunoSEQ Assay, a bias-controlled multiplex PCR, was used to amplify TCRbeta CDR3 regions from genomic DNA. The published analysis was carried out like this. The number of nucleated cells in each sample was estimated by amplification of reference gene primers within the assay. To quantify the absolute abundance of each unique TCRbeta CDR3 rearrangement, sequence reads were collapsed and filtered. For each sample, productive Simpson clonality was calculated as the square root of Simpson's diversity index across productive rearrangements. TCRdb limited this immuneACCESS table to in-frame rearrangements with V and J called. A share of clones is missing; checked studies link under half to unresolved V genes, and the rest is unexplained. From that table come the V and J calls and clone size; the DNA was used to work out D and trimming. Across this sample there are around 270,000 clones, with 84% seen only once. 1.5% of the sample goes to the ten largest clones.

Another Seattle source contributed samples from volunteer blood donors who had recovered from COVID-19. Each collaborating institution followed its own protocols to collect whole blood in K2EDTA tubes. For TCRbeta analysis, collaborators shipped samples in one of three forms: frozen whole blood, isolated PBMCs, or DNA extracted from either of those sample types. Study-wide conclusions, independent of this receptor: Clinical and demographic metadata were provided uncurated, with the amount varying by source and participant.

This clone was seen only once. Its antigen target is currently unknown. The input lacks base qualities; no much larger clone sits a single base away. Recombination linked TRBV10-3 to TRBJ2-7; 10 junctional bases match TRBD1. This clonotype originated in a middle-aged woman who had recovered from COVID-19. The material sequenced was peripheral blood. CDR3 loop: CAIKGQGDHEQYF. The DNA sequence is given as TGTGCCATCAAAGGACAGGGGGACCACGAGCAGTACTTC.